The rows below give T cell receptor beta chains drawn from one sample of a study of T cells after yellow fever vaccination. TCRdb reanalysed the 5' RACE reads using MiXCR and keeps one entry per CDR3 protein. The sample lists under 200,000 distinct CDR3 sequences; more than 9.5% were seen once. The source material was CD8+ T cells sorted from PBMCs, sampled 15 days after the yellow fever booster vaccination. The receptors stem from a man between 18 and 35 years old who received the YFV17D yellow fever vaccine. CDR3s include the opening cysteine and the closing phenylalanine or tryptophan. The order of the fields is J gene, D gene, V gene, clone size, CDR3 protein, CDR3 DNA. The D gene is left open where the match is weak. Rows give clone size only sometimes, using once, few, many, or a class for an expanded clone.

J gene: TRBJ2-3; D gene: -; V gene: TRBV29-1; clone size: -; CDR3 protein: CSVEGKDEFSTDTQYF; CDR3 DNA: TGCAGCGTTGAAGGGAAGGATGAGTTTAGCACAGATACGCAGTATTTT
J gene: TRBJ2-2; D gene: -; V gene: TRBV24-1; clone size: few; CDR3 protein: CATSDSMGGDHGELFF; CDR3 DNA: TGTGCCACCAGTGACTCGATGGGAGGCGATCACGGGGAGCTGTTTTTT
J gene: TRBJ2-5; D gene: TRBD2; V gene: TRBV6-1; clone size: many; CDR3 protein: CASSETAGGPETQYF; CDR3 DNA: TGTGCCAGCAGTGAAACGGCGGGGGGGCCTGAGACCCAGTACTTC
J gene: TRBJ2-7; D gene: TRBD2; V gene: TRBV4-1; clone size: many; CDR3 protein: CASSRTSGGAYEQYF; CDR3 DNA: TGCGCCAGCAGCCGGACTAGCGGGGGGGCCTACGAGCAGTACTTC
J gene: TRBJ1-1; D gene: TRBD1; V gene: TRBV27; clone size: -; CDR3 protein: CASRMTGFNTEAFF; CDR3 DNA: TGTGCCAGCAGGATGACAGGGTTCAACACTGAAGCTTTCTTT
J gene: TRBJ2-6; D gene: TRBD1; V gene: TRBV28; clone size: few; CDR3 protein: CASSPNRGTVVSGANVLTF; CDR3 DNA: TGTGCCAGCAGTCCCAACCGAGGGACAGTTGTCAGTGGGGCCAACGTCCTGACTTTC
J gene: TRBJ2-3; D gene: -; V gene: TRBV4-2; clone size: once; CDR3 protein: CASSPETGAGTQYF; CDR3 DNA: TGTGCCAGCAGCCCAGAGACAGGTGCAGGCACGCAGTATTTT
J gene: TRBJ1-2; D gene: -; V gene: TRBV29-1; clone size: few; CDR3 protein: CSVEVGQYGYTF; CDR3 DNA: TGCAGCGTTGAGGTCGGCCAGTACGGCTACACCTTC
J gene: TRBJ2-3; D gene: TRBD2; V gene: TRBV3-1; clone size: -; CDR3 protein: CASSRSSGERATQYF; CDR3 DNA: TGTGCCAGCAGCCGTTCTAGCGGGGAAAGAGCTACGCAGTATTTT
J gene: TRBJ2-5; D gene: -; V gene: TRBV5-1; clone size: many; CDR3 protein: CASRILKETQYF; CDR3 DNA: TGCGCCAGCAGGATCCTGAAAGAGACCCAGTACTTC
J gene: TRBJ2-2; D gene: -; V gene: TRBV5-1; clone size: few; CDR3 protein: CASSQQGFGTGELFF; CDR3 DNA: TGCGCCAGCAGCCAACAGGGTTTTGGCACCGGGGAGCTGTTTTTT
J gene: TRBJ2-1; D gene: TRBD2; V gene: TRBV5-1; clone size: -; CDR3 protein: CASRFDLGGGADEQFF; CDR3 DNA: TGCGCCAGCAGATTTGATCTTGGCGGGGGGGCAGATGAGCAGTTCTTC
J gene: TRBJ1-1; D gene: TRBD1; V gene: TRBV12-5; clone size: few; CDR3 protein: CASGFWTGNPGLAEAFF; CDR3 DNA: TGTGCTAGTGGTTTCTGGACAGGCAACCCCGGATTGGCTGAAGCTTTCTTT
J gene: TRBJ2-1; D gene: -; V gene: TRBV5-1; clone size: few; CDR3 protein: CASSLAGGGHEQFF; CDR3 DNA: TGCGCCAGCAGCTTGGCCGGTGGGGGGCATGAGCAGTTCTTC
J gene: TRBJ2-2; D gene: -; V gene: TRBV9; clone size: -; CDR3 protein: CASSTTGELFF; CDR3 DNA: TGTGCCAGCAGCACTACCGGGGAGCTGTTTTTT
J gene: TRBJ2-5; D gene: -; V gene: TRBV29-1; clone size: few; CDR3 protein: CSVEVSEETQYF; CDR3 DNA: TGCAGCGTTGAAGTCTCGGAGGAGACCCAGTACTTC
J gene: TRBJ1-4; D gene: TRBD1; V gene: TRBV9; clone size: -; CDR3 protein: CASSVEGTGVNEKLFF; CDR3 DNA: TGTGCCAGCAGCGTAGAAGGGACAGGGGTTAATGAAAAACTGTTTTTT
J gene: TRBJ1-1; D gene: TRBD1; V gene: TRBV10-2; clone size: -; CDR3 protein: CASLDLPGQGAATEAFF; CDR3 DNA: TGCGCCAGTTTAGACTTACCGGGACAGGGGGCGGCCACTGAAGCTTTCTTT
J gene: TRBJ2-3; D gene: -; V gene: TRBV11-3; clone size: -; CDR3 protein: CASSPGLFELDTQYF; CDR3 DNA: TGTGCCAGCAGCCCAGGACTATTCGAACTGGATACGCAGTATTTT
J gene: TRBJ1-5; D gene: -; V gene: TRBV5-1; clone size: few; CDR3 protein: CASSPLGGGQPQHF; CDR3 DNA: TGCGCCAGCAGCCCCCTCGGGGGCGGACAGCCCCAGCATTTT
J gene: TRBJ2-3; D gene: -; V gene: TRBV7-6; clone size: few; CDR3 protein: CASSSAGLTDTQYF; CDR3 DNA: TGTGCCAGCAGCTCTGCGGGTCTCACAGATACGCAGTATTTT
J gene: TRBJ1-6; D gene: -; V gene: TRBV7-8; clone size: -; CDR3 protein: CASSEGRNNSPLHF; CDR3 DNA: TGTGCCAGCAGCGAGGGACGGAATAATTCACCCCTCCACTTT
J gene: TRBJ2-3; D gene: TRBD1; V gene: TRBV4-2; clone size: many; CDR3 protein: CASSRDPGQGADTQYF; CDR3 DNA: TGTGCCAGCAGCCGAGATCCGGGACAGGGAGCAGATACGCAGTATTTT
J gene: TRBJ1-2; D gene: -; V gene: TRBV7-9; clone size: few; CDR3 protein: CASSLWGEEKNGYTF; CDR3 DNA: TGTGCCAGCAGCCTATGGGGGGAGGAGAAGAACGGCTACACCTTC
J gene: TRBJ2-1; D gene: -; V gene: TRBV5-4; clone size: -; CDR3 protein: CASSSNLNEQFF; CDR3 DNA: TGTGCCAGCAGCTCCAACCTCAATGAGCAGTTCTTC
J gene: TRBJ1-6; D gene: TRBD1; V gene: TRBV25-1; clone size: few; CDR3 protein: CASCLTGENSPLHF; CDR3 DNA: TGTGCCAGCTGCCTGACAGGGGAGAATTCACCCCTCCACTTT
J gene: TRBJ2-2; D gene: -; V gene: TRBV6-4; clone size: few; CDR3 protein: CASSEGDTGELFFF; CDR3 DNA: -
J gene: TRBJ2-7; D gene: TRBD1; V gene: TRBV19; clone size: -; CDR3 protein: CASSTTGGPYEQYF; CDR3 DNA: TGTGCCAGTAGTACCACAGGGGGCCCCTACGAGCAGTACTTC
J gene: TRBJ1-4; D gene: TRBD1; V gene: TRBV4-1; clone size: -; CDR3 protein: CASSRRTGGGEKLFF; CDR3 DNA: TGCGCCAGCAGCCGCAGGACAGGGGGCGGTGAAAAACTGTTTTTT
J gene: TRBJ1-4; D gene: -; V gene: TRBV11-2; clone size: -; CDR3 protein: CASSLGRAQLFF; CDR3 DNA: TGTGCCAGCAGCTTAGGCAGGGCGCAACTGTTTTTT
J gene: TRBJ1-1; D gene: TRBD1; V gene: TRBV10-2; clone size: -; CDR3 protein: CASTRGQDPEAFF; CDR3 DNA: TGCGCCAGCACACGGGGACAGGACCCTGAAGCTTTCTTT
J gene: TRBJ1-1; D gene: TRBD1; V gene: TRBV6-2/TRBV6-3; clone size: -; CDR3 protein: CASRHRGLNTEAFF; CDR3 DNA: TGTGCCAGCAGGCACAGGGGCCTGAACACTGAAGCTTTCTTT
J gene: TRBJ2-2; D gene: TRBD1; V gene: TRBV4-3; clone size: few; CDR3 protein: CASSQEERTGESGELFF; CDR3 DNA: TGCGCCAGCAGCCAAGAGGAGAGGACAGGGGAGTCCGGGGAGCTGTTTTTT
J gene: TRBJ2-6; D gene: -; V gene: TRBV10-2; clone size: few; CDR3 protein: CASSESGGGASVLTF; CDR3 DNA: TGCGCCAGCAGTGAGTCCGGCGGAGGGGCCTCCGTCCTGACTTTC
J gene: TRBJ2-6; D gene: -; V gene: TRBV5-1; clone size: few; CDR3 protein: CASSVTSTGSGANVLTF; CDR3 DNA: TGCGCCAGCAGCGTGACGTCAACAGGGTCCGGGGCCAACGTCCTGACTTTC
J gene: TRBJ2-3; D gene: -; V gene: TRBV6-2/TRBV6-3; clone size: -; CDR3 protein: CASILSFWSDTQYF; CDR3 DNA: TGTGCCAGCATTTTATCCTTCTGGTCAGATACGCAGTATTTT
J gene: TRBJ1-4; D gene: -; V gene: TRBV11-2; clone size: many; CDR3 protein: CASSLQGRSREKLFF; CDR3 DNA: TGTGCCAGCAGCTTACAAGGCCGAAGTCGGGAAAAACTGTTTTTT